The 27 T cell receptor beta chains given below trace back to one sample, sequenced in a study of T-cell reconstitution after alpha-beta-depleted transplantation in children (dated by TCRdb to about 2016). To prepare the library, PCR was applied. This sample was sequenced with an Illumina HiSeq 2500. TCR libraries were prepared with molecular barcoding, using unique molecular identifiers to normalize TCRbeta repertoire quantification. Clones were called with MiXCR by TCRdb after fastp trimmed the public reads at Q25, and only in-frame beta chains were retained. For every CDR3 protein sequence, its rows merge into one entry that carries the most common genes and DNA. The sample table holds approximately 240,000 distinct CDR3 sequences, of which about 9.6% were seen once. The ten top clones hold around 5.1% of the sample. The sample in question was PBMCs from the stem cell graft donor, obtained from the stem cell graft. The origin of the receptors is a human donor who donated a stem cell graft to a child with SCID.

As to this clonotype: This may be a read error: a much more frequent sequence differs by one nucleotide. The CDR3 DNA reads TGTGCCAGCTGTTTATCCGAGGACAGGGGGCCGGCAACTAATGAAAAACTGTTTTTT. It specifies CASCLSEDRGPATNEKLFF. V usage is TRBV12-3 or TRBV12-4 and J usage is TRBJ1-4; the match to TRBD1 covers 11 bases. This CDR3 comprises 19 residues.

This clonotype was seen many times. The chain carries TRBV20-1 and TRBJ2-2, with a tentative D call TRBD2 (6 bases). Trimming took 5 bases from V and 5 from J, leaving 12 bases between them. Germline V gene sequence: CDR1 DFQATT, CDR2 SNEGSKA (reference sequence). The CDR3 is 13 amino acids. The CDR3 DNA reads TGCAGTGCTCCGCCGGCGGGGACCGGGGAGCTGTTTTTT. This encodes CSAPPAGTGELFF.

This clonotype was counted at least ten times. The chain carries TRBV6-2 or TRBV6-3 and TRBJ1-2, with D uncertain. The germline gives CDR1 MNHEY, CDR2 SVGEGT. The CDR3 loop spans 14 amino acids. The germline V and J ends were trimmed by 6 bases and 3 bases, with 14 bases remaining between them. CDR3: CASSSRTDYYGYTF. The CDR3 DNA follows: TGTGCCAGCAGCTCTCGCACGGATTACTATGGCTACACCTTC.

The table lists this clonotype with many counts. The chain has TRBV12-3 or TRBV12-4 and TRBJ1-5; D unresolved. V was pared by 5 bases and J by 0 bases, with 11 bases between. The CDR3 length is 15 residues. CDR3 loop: CASSGQGRSNQPQHF. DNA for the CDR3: TGTGCCAGCAGTGGCCAAGGTCGTAGCAATCAGCCCCAGCATTTT.

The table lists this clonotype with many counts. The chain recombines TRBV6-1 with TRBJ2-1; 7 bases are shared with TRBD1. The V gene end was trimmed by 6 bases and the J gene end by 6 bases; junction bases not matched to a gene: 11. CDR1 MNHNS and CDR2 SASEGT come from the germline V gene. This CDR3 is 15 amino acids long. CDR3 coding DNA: TGTGCCAGCAGCGACGGACAGGAACCATCCAATGAGCAGTTCTTC. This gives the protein CASSDGQEPSNEQFF.

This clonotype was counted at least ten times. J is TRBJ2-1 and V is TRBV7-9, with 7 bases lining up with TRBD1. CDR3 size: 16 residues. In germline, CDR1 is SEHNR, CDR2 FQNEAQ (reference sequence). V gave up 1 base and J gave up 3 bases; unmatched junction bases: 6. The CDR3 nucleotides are TGTGCCAGCAGCTTAGAGGCAGGACAGGACTACAATGAGCAGTTCTTC. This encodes CASSLEAGQDYNEQFF.

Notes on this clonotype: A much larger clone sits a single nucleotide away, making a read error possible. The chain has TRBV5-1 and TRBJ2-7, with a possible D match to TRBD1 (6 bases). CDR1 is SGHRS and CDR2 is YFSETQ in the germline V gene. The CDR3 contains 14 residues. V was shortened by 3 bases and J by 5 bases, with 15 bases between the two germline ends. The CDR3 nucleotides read TGCGCCAGCAGCTCGCATCCAGGGGTAAACGAGCAGTACTTC. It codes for CASSSHPGVNEQYF.

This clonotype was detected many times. CDR3: CASIRSIFEANYGYTF. The CDR3 DNA sequence: TGTGCCAGCATAAGATCGATCTTTGAGGCTAACTATGGCTACACCTTC. The genes are TRBV6-1 and TRBJ1-2; no clear D gene. Per the germline V gene, CDR1 is MNHNS and CDR2 is SASEGT. This CDR3 contains 16 residues. The ends were cut back, 7 bases at V and 0 bases at J, with 18 bases in the middle.

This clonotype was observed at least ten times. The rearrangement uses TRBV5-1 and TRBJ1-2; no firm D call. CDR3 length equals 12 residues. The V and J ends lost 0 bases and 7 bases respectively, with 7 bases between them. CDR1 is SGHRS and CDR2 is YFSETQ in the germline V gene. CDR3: CASSLGRGGYTF. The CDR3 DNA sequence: TGCGCCAGCAGCTTGGGACGGGGTGGCTACACCTTC.

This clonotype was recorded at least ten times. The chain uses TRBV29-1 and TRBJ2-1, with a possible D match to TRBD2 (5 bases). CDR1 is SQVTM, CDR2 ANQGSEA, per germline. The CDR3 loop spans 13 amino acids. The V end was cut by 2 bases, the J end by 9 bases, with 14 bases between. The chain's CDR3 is CSVESRGEGEQFF. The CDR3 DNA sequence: TGCAGCGTTGAATCTCGAGGTGAGGGTGAGCAGTTCTTC.

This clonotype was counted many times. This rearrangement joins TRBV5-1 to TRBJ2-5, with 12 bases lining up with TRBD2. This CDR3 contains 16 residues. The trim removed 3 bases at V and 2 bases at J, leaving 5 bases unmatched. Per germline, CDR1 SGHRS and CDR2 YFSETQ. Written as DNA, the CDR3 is TGCGCCAGCAGCTCCTTACTAGCGGGGGGACAAGAGACCCAGTACTTC. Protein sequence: CASSSLLAGGQETQYF.

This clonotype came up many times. The CDR3 sequence is CAISESRQLQETQYF. The DNA for the CDR3 is TGTGCCATCAGTGAAAGCAGACAGCTCCAAGAGACCCAGTACTTC. The chain joins TRBV10-3 to TRBJ2-5; a weak D match, TRBD1 (5 bases). The CDR3 length is 15 residues. Trimming took 3 bases from V and 1 from J, leaving 12 bases between them. CDR1 ENHRY and CDR2 SYGVKD come from the germline V gene.

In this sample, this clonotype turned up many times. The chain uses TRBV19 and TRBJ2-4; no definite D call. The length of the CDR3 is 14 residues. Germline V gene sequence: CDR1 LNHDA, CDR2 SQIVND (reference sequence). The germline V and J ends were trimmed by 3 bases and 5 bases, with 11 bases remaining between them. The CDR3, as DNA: TGTGCCAGTAGTATCACACTGGAAGAAAACATTCAGTACTTC. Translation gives CASSITLEENIQYF.

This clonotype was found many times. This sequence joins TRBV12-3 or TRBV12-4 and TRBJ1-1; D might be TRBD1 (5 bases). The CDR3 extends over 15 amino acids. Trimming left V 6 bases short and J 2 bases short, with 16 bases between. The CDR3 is CASSPWGGENTEAFF. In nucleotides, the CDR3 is TGTGCCAGCAGCCCTTGGGGGGGGGAAAACACTGAAGCTTTCTTT.

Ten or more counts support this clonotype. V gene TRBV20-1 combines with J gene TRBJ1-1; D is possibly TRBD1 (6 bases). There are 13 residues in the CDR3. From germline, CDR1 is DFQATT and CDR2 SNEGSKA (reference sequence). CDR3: CRAGAGANTEAFF. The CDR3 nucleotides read TGCAGGGCGGGAGCAGGGGCGAACACTGAAGCTTTCTTT.

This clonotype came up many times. The CDR3 DNA reads as TGCAGTGCTCCACGTGGACAGGAGGTCACTGAAGCTTTCTTT. This gives the protein CSAPRGQEVTEAFF. This rearrangement joins TRBV20-1 to TRBJ1-1; TRBD1 matches 7 bases. CDR3 length: 14 amino acids. Per the germline V gene, CDR1 is DFQATT and CDR2 is SNEGSKA (reference sequence). The V gene end was trimmed by 5 bases and the J gene end by 4 bases; junction bases not matched to a gene: 10.

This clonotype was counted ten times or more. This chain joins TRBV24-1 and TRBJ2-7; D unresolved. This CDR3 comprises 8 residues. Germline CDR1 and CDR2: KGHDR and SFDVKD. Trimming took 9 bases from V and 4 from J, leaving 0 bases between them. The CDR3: CATYEQYF. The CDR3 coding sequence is TGTGCCACCTACGAGCAGTACTTC.

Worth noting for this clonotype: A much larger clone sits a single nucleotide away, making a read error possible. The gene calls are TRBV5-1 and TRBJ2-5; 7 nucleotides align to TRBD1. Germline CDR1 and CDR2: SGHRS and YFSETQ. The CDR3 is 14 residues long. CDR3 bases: TGCGCCAGCAGCTTGCAGGGACAGCAAGAGCCCCAGTACTTC. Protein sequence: CASSLQGQQEPQYF.

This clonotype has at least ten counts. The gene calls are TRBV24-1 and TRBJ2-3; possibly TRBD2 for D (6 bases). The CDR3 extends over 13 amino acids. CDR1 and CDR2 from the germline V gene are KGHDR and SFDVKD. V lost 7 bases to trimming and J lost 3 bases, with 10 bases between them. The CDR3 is CATRPRGTDTQYF. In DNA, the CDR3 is TGTGCCACCAGACCTCGGGGGACAGATACGCAGTATTTT.

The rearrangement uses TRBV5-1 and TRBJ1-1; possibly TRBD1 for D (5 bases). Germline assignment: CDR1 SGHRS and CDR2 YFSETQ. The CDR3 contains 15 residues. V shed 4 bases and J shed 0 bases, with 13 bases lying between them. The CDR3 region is CASSRGDGLNTEAFF. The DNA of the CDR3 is TGCGCCAGCAGCCGGGGCGACGGACTGAACACTGAAGCTTTCTTT.

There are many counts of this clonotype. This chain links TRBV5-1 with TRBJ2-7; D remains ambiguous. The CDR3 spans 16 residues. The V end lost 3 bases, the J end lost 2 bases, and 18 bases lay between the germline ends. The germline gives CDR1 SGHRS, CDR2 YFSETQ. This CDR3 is CASSSGLTPRTYEQYF. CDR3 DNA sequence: TGCGCCAGCAGCTCGGGCCTGACACCGAGGACCTACGAGCAGTACTTC.

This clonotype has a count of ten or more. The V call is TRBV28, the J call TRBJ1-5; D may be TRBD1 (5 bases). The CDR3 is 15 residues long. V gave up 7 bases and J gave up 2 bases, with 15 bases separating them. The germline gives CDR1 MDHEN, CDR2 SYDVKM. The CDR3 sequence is CASTPGGRGNQPQHF. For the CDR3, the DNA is TGTGCCAGCACCCCGGGGGGAAGAGGCAATCAGCCCCAGCATTTT.

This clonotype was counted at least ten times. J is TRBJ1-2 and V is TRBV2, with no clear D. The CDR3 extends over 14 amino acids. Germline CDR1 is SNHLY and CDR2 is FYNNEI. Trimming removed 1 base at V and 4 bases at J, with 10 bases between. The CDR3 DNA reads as TGTGCCAGCAGTGAAGAGGTGACCTTCTATGGCTACACCTTC. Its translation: CASSEEVTFYGYTF. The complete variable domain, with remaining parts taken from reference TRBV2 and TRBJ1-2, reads EPEVTQTPSHQVTQMGQEVILRCVPISNHLYFYWYRQILGQKVEFLVSFYNNEISEKSEIFDDQFSVERPDGSNFTLKIRSTKLEDSAMYFCASSEEVTFYGYTFGSGTRLTVV.

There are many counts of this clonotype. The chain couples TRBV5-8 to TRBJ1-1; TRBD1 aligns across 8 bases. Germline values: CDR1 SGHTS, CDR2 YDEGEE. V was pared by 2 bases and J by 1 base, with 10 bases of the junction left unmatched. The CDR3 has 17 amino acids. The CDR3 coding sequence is TGTGCCAGCAGCTTCCGCGTCCGACAGGGGCCGAACACTGAAGCTTTCTTT. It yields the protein CASSFRVRQGPNTEAFF. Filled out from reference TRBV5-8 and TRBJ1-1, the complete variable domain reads EAGVTQSPTHLIKTRGQQATLRCSPISGHTSVYWYQQALGLGLQFLLWYDEGEERNRGNFPPRFSGRQFPNYSSELNVNALELEDSALYLCASSFRVRQGPNTEAFFGQGTRLTVV.

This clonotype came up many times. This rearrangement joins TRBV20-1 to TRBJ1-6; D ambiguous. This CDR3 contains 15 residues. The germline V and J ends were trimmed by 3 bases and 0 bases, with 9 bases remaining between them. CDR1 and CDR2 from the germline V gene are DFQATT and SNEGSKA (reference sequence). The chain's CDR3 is CSASLGSSYNSPLHF. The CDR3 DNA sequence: TGCAGTGCTAGTCTTGGGAGCTCCTATAATTCACCCCTCCACTTT.

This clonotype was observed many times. The CDR3 loop is CSARDNLAGGETQYF. The DNA of the CDR3 is TGCAGTGCTAGAGATAACCTAGCGGGGGGGGAGACCCAGTACTTC. This chain joins TRBV20-1 and TRBJ2-5, with 12 positions matching TRBD2. The CDR3 loop spans 15 amino acids. The germline V gene has CDR1 DFQATT and CDR2 SNEGSKA (reference sequence). The trim removed 0 bases at V and 5 bases at J, leaving 4 bases unmatched.

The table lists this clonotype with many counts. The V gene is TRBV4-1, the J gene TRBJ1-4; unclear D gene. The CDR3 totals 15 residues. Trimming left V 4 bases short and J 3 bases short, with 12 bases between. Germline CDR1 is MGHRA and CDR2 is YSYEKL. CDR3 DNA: TGCGCCAGCAGCCCTTGGAGTCAGGCTAATGAAAAACTGTTTTTT. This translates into CASSPWSQANEKLFF.